This T cell receptor beta chain was documented in a study of CD8+ T cells in alopecia areata. Across the whole study: The study gave treated patients oral tofacitinib at 5 to 10 mg twice daily. Scalp area affected, as a percentage, set the severity score of treated patients.

RNA, once extracted, was reverse transcribed into cDNA for use as the sequencing template. Clones were sequenced by immunoSEQ multiplex PCR, and TCRdb holds only the in-frame ones, with some missing. The table lists 270,000 or so clones, 58% of them singletons, with approximately 1.8% in the top ten. V shed 5 bases and J 1 base; nucleotides not matched to a gene: 3. The CDR3 is 14 amino acids. Per germline, CDR1 SNHLY and CDR2 FYNNEI. Specified treatment: oral pan-JAK inhibitor, 5-10 mg twice daily. Sequences were derived from CD4+ T cells sorted from blood, sampled at week 24, from a patient treated with tofacitinib. This receptor was identified in a human donor with alopecia areata. The rearrangement uses TRBV2 and TRBJ2-3; 7 bases agree with TRBD2. CDR3 DNA sequence: TGTGCCAGCAGTCGAAGCGGGGGCACAGATACGCAGTATTTT. Protein product: CASSRSGGTDTQYF.